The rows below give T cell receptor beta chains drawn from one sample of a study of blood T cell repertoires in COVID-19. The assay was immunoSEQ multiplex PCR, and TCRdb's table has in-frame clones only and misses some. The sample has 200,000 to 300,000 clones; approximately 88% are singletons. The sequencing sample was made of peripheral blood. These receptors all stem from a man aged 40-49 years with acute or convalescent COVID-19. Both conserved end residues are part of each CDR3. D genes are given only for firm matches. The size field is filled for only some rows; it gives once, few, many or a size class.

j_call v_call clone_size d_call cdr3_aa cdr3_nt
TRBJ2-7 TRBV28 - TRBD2 CASSRAGASLSPYEQYF TGTGCCAGCAGTCGAGCGGGGGCCAGTCTTTCCCCCTACGAGCAGTACTTC
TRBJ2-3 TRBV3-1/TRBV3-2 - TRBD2 CASSYGTSGITDTQYF TGTGCCAGCAGCTATGGGACTAGCGGGATCACAGATACGCAGTATTTT
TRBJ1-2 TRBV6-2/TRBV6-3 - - CASSSLGTSYGYTF TGTGCCAGCAGTTCCCTCGGGACTTCCTATGGCTACACCTTC
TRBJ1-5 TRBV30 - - CAWSVFHRNSGRQGQPQHF TGTGCCTGGAGTGTTTTTCATCGGAATTCAGGAAGGCAGGGTCAGCCCCAGCATTTT
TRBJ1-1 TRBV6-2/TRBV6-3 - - CASSYESGGGSEAFF TGTGCCAGCAGTTACGAGTCGGGGGGAGGGTCTGAAGCTTTCTTT
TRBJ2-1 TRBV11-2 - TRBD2 CASSSRAGASYNEQFF TGTGCCAGCAGCTCGAGGGCGGGAGCGTCCTACAATGAGCAGTTCTTC
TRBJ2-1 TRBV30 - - CAWSAVSGGEQFF TGTGCCTGGAGTGCCGTTAGCGGAGGAGAGCAGTTCTTC
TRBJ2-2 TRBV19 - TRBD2 CASSIEPSGATGELFF TGTGCCAGTAGTATAGAACCTAGCGGGGCCACCGGGGAGCTGTTTTTT
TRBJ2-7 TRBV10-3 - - CAISEFTSSEQYF TGTGCCATCAGTGAGTTCACTAGTAGCGAGCAGTACTTC
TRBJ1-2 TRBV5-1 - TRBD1 CASSLVQTGDGYTF TGCGCCAGCAGCTTGGTCCAGACAGGGGATGGCTACACCTTC
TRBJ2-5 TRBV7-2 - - CASSLDSNQETQYF TGTGCCAGCAGCTTGGACAGCAACCAAGAGACCCAGTACTTC
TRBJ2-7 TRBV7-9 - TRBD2 CASSLETSGYSEQYF TGTGCCAGCAGCTTAGAGACTAGCGGGTATTCCGAGCAGTACTTC
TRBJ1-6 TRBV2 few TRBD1 CASTPTGINSPLHF TGTGCCAGCACCCCGACAGGGATTAATTCACCCCTCCACTTT
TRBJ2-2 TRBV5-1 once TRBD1 CASSVSGTGNTGELFF TGCGCCAGCAGCGTATCCGGGACAGGGAACACCGGGGAGCTGTTTTTT
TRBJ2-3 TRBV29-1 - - CSALLIRGPSTDTQYF TGCAGCGCCTTACTCATACGGGGTCCTAGCACAGATACGCAGTATTTT
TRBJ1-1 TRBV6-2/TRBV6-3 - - CASSYGQNTEAFF TGTGCCAGCAGTTACGGACAGAACACTGAAGCTTTCTTT
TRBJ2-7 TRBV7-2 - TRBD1 CASSLGAGGSYEQYF TGTGCCAGCAGCTTAGGGGCAGGGGGCTCCTACGAGCAGTACTTC
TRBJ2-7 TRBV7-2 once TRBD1 CASSARTGGVISYEQYF TGTGCCAGCAGCGCAAGGACAGGGGGCGTTATATCCTACGAGCAGTACTTC
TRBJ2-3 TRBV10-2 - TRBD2 CASSVKLADTDTQYF TGCGCCAGCAGTGTTAAACTAGCGGACACAGATACGCAGTATTTT
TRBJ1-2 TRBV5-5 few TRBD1 CASSIDRGGYTF TGTGCCAGCAGCATTGACAGGGGCGGCTACACCTTC
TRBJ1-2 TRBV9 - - CASSVTMREDGYTF TGTGCCAGCAGCGTTACGATGAGGGAGGATGGCTACACCTTC
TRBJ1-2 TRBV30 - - CAWTAGGGYTF TGTGCCTGGACCGCCGGAGGGGGCTACACCTTC
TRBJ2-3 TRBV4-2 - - CASSPGTDTQYF TGTGCCAGCAGCCCGGGCACAGATACGCAGTATTTT
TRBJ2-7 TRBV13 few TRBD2 CASSLGLAGISYEQYF TGTGCCAGCAGCCTTGGGCTAGCGGGGATCTCCTACGAGCAGTACTTC
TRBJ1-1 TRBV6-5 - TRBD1 CASSYGDRGNTEAFF TGTGCCAGCAGTTACGGGGACAGGGGGAACACTGAAGCTTTCTTT
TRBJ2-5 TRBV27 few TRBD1 CASSLFPGTGAQETQYF TGTGCCAGCAGTTTATTTCCGGGGACAGGGGCCCAAGAGACCCAGTACTTC
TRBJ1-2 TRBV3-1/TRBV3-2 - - CASAKGGYGYTF TGTGCCAGTGCGAAAGGAGGCTATGGCTACACCTTC
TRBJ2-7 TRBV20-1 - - CSASGSREQYF TGCAGTGCTAGCGGGAGTCGCGAGCAGTACTTC
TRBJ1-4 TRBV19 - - CATSVGGSNEKLFF TGTGCCACCTCAGTCGGGGGTTCGAATGAAAAACTGTTTTTT
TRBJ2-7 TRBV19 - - CASSIGGLEQYF TGTGCCAGTAGTATTGGAGGGCTCGAGCAGTACTTC
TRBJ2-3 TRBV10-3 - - CAISEDISTDTQYF TGTGCCATCAGTGAAGACATTAGCACAGATACGCAGTATTTT
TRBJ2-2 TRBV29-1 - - CSARQTNTGELFF TGCAGCGCGAGACAGACGAACACCGGGGAGCTGTTTTTT
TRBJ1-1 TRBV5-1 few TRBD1 CASSTGTGGTTEAFF TGCGCCAGCAGCACGGGGACAGGGGGAACGACTGAAGCTTTCTTT
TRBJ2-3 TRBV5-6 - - CASSFDRGLTDTQYF TGTGCCAGCAGCTTCGACAGAGGTCTCACAGATACGCAGTATTTT
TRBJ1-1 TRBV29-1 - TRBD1 CSVGSGGDTEAFF TGCAGCGTCGGGTCAGGGGGCGACACTGAAGCTTTCTTT
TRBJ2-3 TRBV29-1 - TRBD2 CSVGPAGGVDTQYF TGCAGCGTTGGCCCAGCGGGAGGGGTAGATACGCAGTATTTT
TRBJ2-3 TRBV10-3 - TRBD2 CAIALLAGAGDTQYF TGTGCCATCGCACTACTAGCGGGAGCAGGAGATACGCAGTATTTT
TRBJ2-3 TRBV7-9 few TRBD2 CASSILAGGPSTDTQYF TGTGCCAGCAGTATACTAGCGGGAGGGCCTAGCACAGATACGCAGTATTTT
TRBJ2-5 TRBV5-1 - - CASRYKETQYF TGCGCCAGCAGATATAAAGAGACCCAGTACTTC
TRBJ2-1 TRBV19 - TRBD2 CASSSFSGSSNEQFF TGTGCCAGTAGTTCGTTTAGCGGGAGCAGCAATGAGCAGTTCTTC
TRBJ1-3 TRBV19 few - CASSIGNENTIYF TGTGCCAGTAGTATAGGAAACGAGAACACCATATATTTT
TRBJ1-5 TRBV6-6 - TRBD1 CASSLRDRVNQPQHF TGTGCCAGCAGTTTGCGGGACAGGGTGAATCAGCCCCAGCATTTT
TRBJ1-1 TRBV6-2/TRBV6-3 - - CASSYYNSYTEAFF TGTGCCAGCAGTTACTATAACTCTTACACTGAAGCTTTCTTT
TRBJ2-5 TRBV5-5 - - CASSFGAQETQYF TGTGCCAGCAGCTTTGGGGCGCAAGAGACCCAGTACTTC
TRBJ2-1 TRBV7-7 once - CASSVLTGGEQFF TGTGCCAGCAGCGTATTAACCGGAGGTGAGCAGTTCTTC
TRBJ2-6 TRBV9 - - CASAVSGANVLTF TGTGCCAGCGCGGTCTCTGGGGCCAACGTCCTGACTTTC